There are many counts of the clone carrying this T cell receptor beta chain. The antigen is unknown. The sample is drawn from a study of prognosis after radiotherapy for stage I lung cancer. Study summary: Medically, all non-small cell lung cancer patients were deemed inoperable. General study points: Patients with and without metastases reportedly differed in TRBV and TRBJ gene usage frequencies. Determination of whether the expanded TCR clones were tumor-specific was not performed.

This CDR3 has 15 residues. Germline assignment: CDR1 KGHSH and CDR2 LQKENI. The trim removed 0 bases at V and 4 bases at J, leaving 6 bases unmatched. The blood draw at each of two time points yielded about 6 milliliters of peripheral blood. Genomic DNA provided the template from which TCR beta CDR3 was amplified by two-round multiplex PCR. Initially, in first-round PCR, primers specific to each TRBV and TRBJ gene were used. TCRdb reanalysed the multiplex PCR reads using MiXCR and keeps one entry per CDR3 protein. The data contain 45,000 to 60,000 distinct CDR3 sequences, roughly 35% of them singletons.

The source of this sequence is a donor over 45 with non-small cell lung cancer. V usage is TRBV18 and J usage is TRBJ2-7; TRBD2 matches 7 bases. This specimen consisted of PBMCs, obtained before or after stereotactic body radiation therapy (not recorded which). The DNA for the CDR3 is TGTGCCAGCTCACCACCGGCTTGGGGGGGATACGAGCAGTACTTC. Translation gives CASSPPAWGGYEQYF.